A selection of T cell receptor beta chains follows, all from one sample in a study of blood T cell repertoires in COVID-19. The repertoire was sequenced with immunoSEQ multiplex PCR; TCRdb's copy has only in-frame clones and lacks some. This sample has approximately 46,000 clones, with about 85% found just once. Sequencing was carried out using peripheral blood. The source of these receptors is a human donor in a cohort sampled during active COVID-19. CDR3s include the opening cysteine and the closing phenylalanine or tryptophan. A D gene is named only where the DNA matches it firmly.

CDR3aa: CASSKTAGSSYEQYF
d_gene: .
v_gene: TRBV21-1

CDR3aa: CASSSGRGRNNEQFF
d_gene: TRBD1
v_gene: TRBV19

CDR3aa: CATSDPTSGRYNEQFF
d_gene: TRBD2
v_gene: TRBV24-1

CDR3aa: CASSNRDRGSTDTQYF
d_gene: TRBD1
v_gene: TRBV3-1/TRBV3-2

CDR3aa: CASSGHSGAFGGELFF
d_gene: TRBD2
v_gene: TRBV2

CDR3aa: CASSPERSAQYF
d_gene: .
v_gene: TRBV3-1/TRBV3-2

CDR3aa: CATSRSAGIQETQYF
d_gene: .
v_gene: TRBV10-3

CDR3aa: CASRNGRGVSYEQYF
d_gene: TRBD2
v_gene: TRBV6-6

CDR3aa: CASSLAGGSDEQFF
d_gene: TRBD2
v_gene: TRBV5-1

CDR3aa: CASSLLASVNIQYF
d_gene: .
v_gene: TRBV28

CDR3aa: CASSVDSPSGNTIYF
d_gene: .
v_gene: TRBV9

CDR3aa: CASSLDQGMNTEAFF
d_gene: .
v_gene: TRBV5-1

CDR3aa: CASSQDGRLAGGVQETQYF
d_gene: TRBD2
v_gene: TRBV3-1/TRBV3-2

CDR3aa: CASSPWTSGEVTQYF
d_gene: TRBD2
v_gene: TRBV3-1/TRBV3-2

CDR3aa: CASSFAGGGRETQYF
d_gene: .
v_gene: TRBV7-9

CDR3aa: CASSLASAGGPYEQYF
d_gene: TRBD1
v_gene: TRBV7-2

CDR3aa: CASSLQGGTDTQYF
d_gene: .
v_gene: TRBV7-2

CDR3aa: CASSPGAGALYGYTF
d_gene: .
v_gene: TRBV7-2

CDR3aa: CASSFDPGSVSDTQYF
d_gene: .
v_gene: TRBV5-1

CDR3aa: CASAWTERLGKQYF
d_gene: .
v_gene: TRBV10-2

CDR3aa: CASTITGYYGYTF
d_gene: .
v_gene: TRBV19

CDR3aa: CASSLDLAGAYNEQFF
d_gene: TRBD2
v_gene: TRBV5-1

CDR3aa: CASSIGQGGNQPQHF
d_gene: TRBD1
v_gene: TRBV19

CDR3aa: CATNREGNYGYTF
d_gene: .
v_gene: TRBV10-3

CDR3aa: CASSLSGRTEAFF
d_gene: .
v_gene: TRBV11-3

CDR3aa: CAWSAAGLGGTEAFF
d_gene: .
v_gene: TRBV30

CDR3aa: CASSSDRGLGYTF
d_gene: TRBD1
v_gene: TRBV5-1

CDR3aa: CASSLGTGGGQPQHF
d_gene: TRBD1
v_gene: TRBV7-8

CDR3aa: CASSSSGVVYNEQFF
d_gene: .
v_gene: TRBV6-5

CDR3aa: CASSPGRGMNTEAFF
d_gene: .
v_gene: TRBV7-2

CDR3aa: CASSLAIGQAVQPQHF
d_gene: .
v_gene: TRBV7-2

CDR3aa: CASSEGDREDQPQHF
d_gene: TRBD1
v_gene: TRBV6-1

CDR3aa: CASSQEIPGSKAFF
d_gene: .
v_gene: TRBV3-1/TRBV3-2

CDR3aa: CASPRQTYEQYF
d_gene: .
v_gene: TRBV7-7

CDR3aa: CASSPGGTGRNTEAFF
d_gene: TRBD1
v_gene: TRBV25-1

CDR3aa: CASSLADSQPQHF
d_gene: .
v_gene: TRBV5-6

CDR3aa: CASSRAGPNTEAFF
d_gene: .
v_gene: TRBV27

CDR3aa: CASSYAGSGAEKLFF
d_gene: .
v_gene: TRBV6-5

CDR3aa: CASRVGVTSSSYNSPLHF
d_gene: .
v_gene: TRBV19

CDR3aa: CASSKALGAGYNEQFF
d_gene: .
v_gene: TRBV21-1

CDR3aa: CSSGTQYEQYF
d_gene: .
v_gene: TRBV20-1

CDR3aa: CASSFGQRGQETQYF
d_gene: TRBD2
v_gene: TRBV5-4

CDR3aa: CASSAGGGTNEKLFF
d_gene: .
v_gene: TRBV2

CDR3aa: CASSSLAGGRETQYF
d_gene: TRBD2
v_gene: TRBV5-1

CDR3aa: CASMDSRNQPQHF
d_gene: .
v_gene: TRBV28

CDR3aa: CASSTRGTGANVLTF
d_gene: .
v_gene: TRBV5-1

CDR3aa: CASSIHKQKLFF
d_gene: .
v_gene: TRBV2

CDR3aa: CASSPGGGETQYF
d_gene: TRBD2
v_gene: TRBV5-1

CDR3aa: CASSVGASGGSTGELFF
d_gene: TRBD2
v_gene: TRBV9

CDR3aa: CASSRQGYEQYF
d_gene: TRBD1
v_gene: TRBV12-3/TRBV12-4

CDR3aa: CASRQAGRSSYEQYF
d_gene: TRBD2
v_gene: TRBV6-5

CDR3aa: CASSPRMGQGGSGANVLTF
d_gene: TRBD1
v_gene: TRBV4-1

CDR3aa: CAAKTGGQPQHF
d_gene: TRBD1
v_gene: TRBV10-3